What follows are 3 T cell receptor beta chains derived from one specimen sequenced in a study of shared clonotypes between healthy human individuals. Sequenced by immunoSEQ multiplex PCR; TCRdb stores in-frame clones only, minus some. The repertoire holds a few million clones, with 90% to 95% as singletons. CD8 cells classed as naive were CD45RO-negative and positively selected for CCR7, excluding terminally differentiated effector memory CD45RA+ cells. Sequenced sample: naive CD8+ T cells from PBMCs. The receptors were gathered from a man in his late teens or twenties in good health. Some clones in this sample may be carry-over from other donors' samples.

As regards this clone: Additional DNA sequences in this sample encode the identical CDR3. The V gene is TRBV19, the J gene TRBJ2-1; TRBD2 aligns across 10 bases. This CDR3 spans 15 amino acids. The V gene end was trimmed by 4 bases and the J gene end by 2 bases; junction bases not matched to a gene: 2. Germline CDR1 LNHDA, CDR2 SQIVND (reference sequence). The CDR3 sequence is CASSRTSGTYNEQFF. DNA for the CDR3: TGTGCCAGTAGTAGGACTAGCGGTACCTACAATGAGCAGTTCTTC.

The rearrangement uses TRBV4-3 and TRBJ2-7, with 9 bases matching TRBD2. V shed 4 bases, J shed 5 bases, and the junction held 15 bases outside the gene matches. Germline loops: CDR1 LGHNA, CDR2 YSLEER. CDR3 length: 17 residues. The CDR3 bases are TGCGCCAGCAGCCGGTTTAGGATGCGGGAGGGCCTCCACGAGCAGTACTTC. This encodes CASSRFRMREGLHEQYF.

The chain employs TRBV7-6 and TRBJ2-2; a possible D gene is TRBD2 (6 bases). The germline gives CDR1 SGHVS, CDR2 FNYEAQ. The CDR3 runs 16 residues. V was trimmed by 2 bases and J by 7 bases, leaving 17 bases between them. DNA for the CDR3: TGTGCCAGCAGCTTACCACTAGCCGGAGTGGTCGGGGAGCTGTTTTTT. Residues: CASSLPLAGVVGELFF.